This T cell receptor beta chain is drawn from a study of patients and donors after allogeneic stem cell transplantation. The CDR3 runs to 16 residues. Germline V lookup: CDR1 MNHNS, CDR2 SASEGT. The junction had 9 bases not matched to a gene; V was cut back by 6 bases and J by 1 base. TCRdb called the RT-PCR reads again in MiXCR, with one record for every CDR3 protein. The table lists about 96,000 distinct CDR3 sequences, roughly 50% of them singletons. The chain couples TRBV6-1 to TRBJ1-5, with 7 bases matching TRBD1. This sequence was found in a human donor who was either an allogeneic HSCT recipient or a stem cell or donor lymphocyte infusion donor (not recorded which). It is not recorded whose cells these are; they may come from a transplant donor. Sequences were obtained from blood, either unsorted or a sorted T cell fraction (not recorded which). DNA for the CDR3: TGTGCCAGCAGGCCAGCAGGGGGACGAAGCAATCAGCCCCAGCATTTT. Protein: CASRPAGGRSNQPQHF.